Listed below are T cell receptor beta chains from one sample, sequenced in a study of T cells in Graves' hyperthyroidism and ophthalmopathy. TCRdb reanalysed the multiplex PCR reads using MiXCR and keeps one entry per CDR3 protein. The profile covers under 550,000 distinct CDR3 sequences, with about 20% appearing a single time and about 50% taken by the ten largest. Material for sequencing was blood. These receptor sequences come from a middle-aged man with Graves' ophthalmopathy. Each CDR3 is given with its conserved first and last residue. D genes are given only for firm matches. Size values are once, few and many counts, or a class for expanded clones, and some rows have none.

d_call,clone_size,j_call,v_call,cdr3_aa,cdr3_nt
-,-,TRBJ1-2,TRBV10-2,CASSDPSAAYEGYTF,TGCGCCAGCAGTGACCCCTCAGCGGCGTATGAAGGCTACACCTTC
TRBD1,few,TRBJ1-2,TRBV12-5,CASGLERQGPIYGYTF,TGTGCTAGTGGTTTGGAAAGACAGGGGCCCATCTATGGCTACACCTTC
TRBD2,many,TRBJ2-3,TRBV27,CASRLLAGPSTDTQYF,TGTGCCAGCAGGCTACTAGCGGGGCCTAGCACAGATACGCAGTATTTT
-,many,TRBJ1-1,TRBV7-8,CASSTDPGATEAFF,TGTGCCAGCAGCACTGACCCCGGGGCCACTGAAGCTTTCTTT
-,-,TRBJ1-2,TRBV5-6,CASSLLGAGHYGYTF,TGTGCCAGCAGCTTGTTGGGGGCAGGGCACTATGGCTACACCTTC
-,few,TRBJ1-1,TRBV6-2/TRBV6-3,CASRQPDSFTEAFF,TGTGCCAGCAGGCAACCGGACAGCTTCACTGAAGCTTTCTTT
TRBD1,-,TRBJ1-4,TRBV4-1,CASSQGAGQVNEKLFF,TGCGCCAGCAGCCAAGGCGCGGGACAGGTTAATGAAAAACTGTTTTTT
-,few,TRBJ1-3,TRBV12-3/TRBV12-4,CASTWTRAGNTIYF,TGTGCCAGCACTTGGACAAGGGCTGGAAACACCATATATTTT
TRBD1,many,TRBJ2-5,TRBV2,CASSAPTGWVVQETQYF,TGTGCCAGCAGTGCTCCGACAGGGTGGGTGGTCCAAGAGACCCAGTACTTC
-,-,TRBJ1-1,TRBV6-5,CASSYWGPASGTEAFF,TGTGCCAGCAGTTACTGGGGACCGGCCTCAGGGACTGAAGCTTTCTTT
TRBD1,many,TRBJ2-3,TRBV28,CASSSGGYTQYF,TGTGCCAGCAGCTCAGGGGGTTATACGCAGTATTTT
TRBD2,-,TRBJ2-1,TRBV28,CASWRGEYNEQFF,TGTGCCAGCTGGCGGGGGGAATACAATGAGCAGTTCTTC
TRBD1,many,TRBJ2-7,TRBV28,CASSLSLTGGDFDEQYF,TGTGCCAGCAGTTTATCTCTGACAGGGGGAGATTTCGACGAGCAGTACTTC
TRBD2,many,TRBJ2-3,TRBV7-8,CASSLAWAGGTDTQYF,TGTGCCAGCAGCTTAGCTTGGGCGGGGGGCACAGATACGCAGTATTTT
TRBD1,many,TRBJ2-7,TRBV27,CASSLRMGQGITSSYEQYF,TGTGCCAGCAGTCTACGAATGGGACAGGGGATAACAAGCTCCTACGAGCAGTACTTC
-,few,TRBJ2-1,TRBV9,CASSVELGNYNEQFF,TGTGCCAGCAGCGTAGAGTTGGGGAATTACAATGAGCAGTTCTTC
-,many,TRBJ2-5,TRBV28,CASSLTGEWETQYF,TGTGCCAGCAGCTTGACGGGAGAATGGGAGACCCAGTACTTC
TRBD1,many,TRBJ2-5,TRBV6-1,CASSAPPGGQGGKTQYF,TGTGCCAGCAGTGCCCCCCCCGGGGGACAGGGAGGAAAGACCCAGTACTTC
TRBD1,-,TRBJ2-5,TRBV19,CASNPQGAETQYF,TGTGCCAGTAACCCACAGGGGGCCGAGACCCAGTACTTC
-,few,TRBJ2-5,TRBV6-5,CASSYGSGAKTQYF,TGTGCCAGCAGTTACGGCAGCGGAGCAAAGACCCAGTACTTC
-,-,TRBJ2-6,TRBV30,CAWSVGMSGANVLTF,TGTGCCTGGAGTGTAGGAATGTCTGGGGCCAACGTCCTGACTTTC
TRBD2,many,TRBJ2-3,TRBV28,CASSLGGRWTDTQYF,TGTGCCAGCAGTTTGGGCGGGAGGTGGACAGATACGCAGTATTTT
-,-,TRBJ1-2,TRBV4-2,CASSHTLAVGYGYTF,TGTGCCAGCAGCCACACGTTGGCAGTCGGATATGGCTACACCTTC
-,many,TRBJ2-3,TRBV12-3/TRBV12-4,CATTRVFSTDTQYF,TGTGCCACCACTCGGGTGTTTAGCACAGATACGCAGTATTTT
TRBD1,-,TRBJ2-7,TRBV6-1,CASSERLGTGRQQYF,TGTGCCAGCAGTGAAAGATTGGGGACAGGGCGGCAGCAGTACTTC
TRBD2,-,TRBJ2-1,TRBV29-1,CSAASGRGNEQFF,TGCAGCGCCGCTAGCGGGAGGGGCAATGAGCAGTTCTTC
-,-,TRBJ2-7,TRBV3-1,CASSQGTATYEQYF,TGTGCCAGCAGCCAAGGAACAGCTACCTACGAGCAGTACTTC
-,few,TRBJ1-1,TRBV7-9,CASSLLRGRVTEAFF,TGTGCCAGCAGCCTGCTGCGGGGCCGGGTCACTGAAGCTTTCTTT
TRBD1,-,TRBJ1-2,TRBV10-3,CAISELQGDRDGYTF,TGTGCCATCAGTGAGCTACAGGGAGACAGGGATGGCTACACCTTC
-,few,TRBJ1-3,TRBV6-5,CASSYSTVGSGNTIYF,TGTGCCAGCAGTTACTCGACAGTTGGCTCTGGAAACACCATATATTTT
-,-,TRBJ1-1,TRBV6-2/TRBV6-3,CASSRSGEAFF,TGTGCCAGCAGCCGAAGTGGTGAAGCTTTCTTT
-,many,TRBJ2-7,TRBV10-3,CAISGGILPSEQYF,TGTGCCATCAGTGGCGGTATTCTCCCCAGCGAGCAGTACTTC
-,many,TRBJ2-3,TRBV18,CASSRYQDTQYF,TGTGCCAGCTCACGTTATCAAGATACGCAGTATTTT
TRBD2,few,TRBJ2-5,TRBV6-4,CASSDSGLAGEPRSLETQYF,TGTGCCAGCAGTGACTCAGGACTCGCGGGAGAACCGCGGTCGCTGGAGACCCAGTACTTC
TRBD1,-,TRBJ2-7,TRBV2,CASSDGQGEYF,TGTGCCAGCAGTGACGGACAGGGAGAGTACTTC